Listed below are T cell receptor beta chains from one sample, sequenced in a study of blood T cell repertoires in COVID-19. TCRdb's table, derived via immunoSEQ multiplex PCR, lists solely in-frame clones and lacks some. Of about 110,000 clones in the sample, about 88% were seen once. The sequencing sample was made of peripheral blood. The source is a man aged 40-49 years with acute or convalescent COVID-19. Both conserved end residues are part of each CDR3. Each record gives: D gene, J gene, V gene, clone size, CDR3 length, CDR3 DNA, CDR3 protein. The D gene is left open where the match is weak. The size of a clone is reported for some rows only, either as once, few or many, or as a class for expanded clones.

d_call: TRBD1; j_call: TRBJ2-7; v_call: TRBV7-9; clone_size: once; cdr3_length: 13; cdr3_nt: TGTGCCAGCACCGGACAGGACTCCTACGAGCAGTACTTC; cdr3_aa: CASTGQDSYEQYF
d_call: -; j_call: TRBJ2-5; v_call: TRBV4-3; clone_size: -; cdr3_length: 14; cdr3_nt: TGCGCCAGCAGCCAAGAACCCGACGGGGAGACCCAGTACTTC; cdr3_aa: CASSQEPDGETQYF
d_call: TRBD1; j_call: TRBJ2-2; v_call: TRBV7-2; clone_size: once; cdr3_length: 17; cdr3_nt: TGTGCCAGCAGCGCTCGGATGACAGGGAGGAACACCGGGGAGCTGTTTTTT; cdr3_aa: CASSARMTGRNTGELFF
d_call: -; j_call: TRBJ2-7; v_call: TRBV28; clone_size: -; cdr3_length: 12; cdr3_nt: TGTGCCAGCAGGGCGGGACCCTACGAGCAGTACTTC; cdr3_aa: CASRAGPYEQYF
d_call: -; j_call: TRBJ1-2; v_call: TRBV27; clone_size: -; cdr3_length: 13; cdr3_nt: TGTGCCAGCAGTAACCGGGAGGGAGAAGGCTACACCTTC; cdr3_aa: CASSNREGEGYTF
d_call: TRBD2; j_call: TRBJ2-2; v_call: TRBV7-2; clone_size: once; cdr3_length: 13; cdr3_nt: TGTGCCAGCAGATTAGGGAGGGCCGGGGAGCTGTTTTTT; cdr3_aa: CASRLGRAGELFF
d_call: -; j_call: TRBJ2-1; v_call: TRBV7-3; clone_size: few; cdr3_length: 15; cdr3_nt: TGTGCCAGCAGCTATGACCGGGTATCCTACAATGAGCAGTTCTTC; cdr3_aa: CASSYDRVSYNEQFF
d_call: TRBD1; j_call: TRBJ1-1; v_call: TRBV6-6; clone_size: -; cdr3_length: 14; cdr3_nt: TGTGCCAGCCAACAGGGGGCGCGTAGGACTGAAGCTTTCTTT; cdr3_aa: CASQQGARRTEAFF
d_call: -; j_call: TRBJ1-2; v_call: TRBV6-6; clone_size: -; cdr3_length: 15; cdr3_nt: TGTGCCAGCAGTCCGATGGACACCAGTCCTGGGGGCTACACCTTC; cdr3_aa: CASSPMDTSPGGYTF
d_call: TRBD1; j_call: TRBJ1-2; v_call: TRBV19; clone_size: -; cdr3_length: 13; cdr3_nt: TGTGCCAGTAGTAGGACAGGGTTCTATGGCTACACCTTC; cdr3_aa: CASSRTGFYGYTF
d_call: TRBD2; j_call: TRBJ2-5; v_call: TRBV2; clone_size: -; cdr3_length: 16; cdr3_nt: TGTGCCAGCAGTGAAGGGGTAGCGGGGGGACAAGAGACCCAGTACTTC; cdr3_aa: CASSEGVAGGQETQYF
d_call: -; j_call: TRBJ2-3; v_call: TRBV7-2; clone_size: -; cdr3_length: 17; cdr3_nt: TGTGCCAGCAGCTTAAACTTTGGGCAGAAGAAGGCAGATACGCAGTATTTT; cdr3_aa: CASSLNFGQKKADTQYF
d_call: -; j_call: TRBJ2-7; v_call: TRBV7-6; clone_size: -; cdr3_length: 16; cdr3_nt: TGTGCCAGCAGCGTCGCCGGGACTGCAGCGACCTACGAGCAGTACTTC; cdr3_aa: CASSVAGTAATYEQYF
d_call: TRBD1; j_call: TRBJ1-2; v_call: TRBV29-1; clone_size: -; cdr3_length: 13; cdr3_nt: TGCAGCGTTGAAGGAGACAGGGTATATGGCTACACCTTC; cdr3_aa: CSVEGDRVYGYTF
d_call: TRBD1; j_call: TRBJ1-6; v_call: TRBV9; clone_size: -; cdr3_length: 15; cdr3_nt: TGTGCCAGCAGCGTAGACAGGGGGGGCCTTTCACCCCTCCACTTT; cdr3_aa: CASSVDRGGLSPLHF
d_call: TRBD2; j_call: TRBJ2-7; v_call: TRBV11-2; clone_size: -; cdr3_length: 14; cdr3_nt: TGTGCCAGCAGGTCCGGGAGGAACAGTTTTGAGCAGTACTTC; cdr3_aa: CASRSGRNSFEQYF
d_call: TRBD2; j_call: TRBJ2-7; v_call: TRBV4-1; clone_size: -; cdr3_length: 19; cdr3_nt: TGCGCCAGCAGCCAGAGGACACAAGATCTAGCGGGAGTAGCCTACGAGCAGTACTTC; cdr3_aa: CASSQRTQDLAGVAYEQYF
d_call: TRBD1; j_call: TRBJ1-1; v_call: TRBV18; clone_size: -; cdr3_length: 13; cdr3_nt: TGTGCCAGCGGGGGACAGGTGAACACTGAAGCTTTCTTT; cdr3_aa: CASGGQVNTEAFF
d_call: -; j_call: TRBJ2-7; v_call: TRBV6-6; clone_size: -; cdr3_length: 15; cdr3_nt: TGTGCCAGCAGCAAGGGGGACATCCGAACCTACGAGCAGTACTTC; cdr3_aa: CASSKGDIRTYEQYF
d_call: TRBD2; j_call: TRBJ2-1; v_call: TRBV7-6; clone_size: -; cdr3_length: 15; cdr3_nt: TGTGCCAGCAGCCAGGGACTAGCGGGGGTTGGTGAGCAGTTCTTC; cdr3_aa: CASSQGLAGVGEQFF
d_call: -; j_call: TRBJ1-5; v_call: TRBV12-5; clone_size: -; cdr3_length: 12; cdr3_nt: TGTGCTAGTGGTCCCGGTTATCAGCCCCAGCATTTT; cdr3_aa: CASGPGYQPQHF
d_call: TRBD2; j_call: TRBJ2-7; v_call: TRBV28; clone_size: -; cdr3_length: 15; cdr3_nt: TGTGCCAGCAGTGCCATCGGAGCGGGAGTGGATGAGCAGTACTTC; cdr3_aa: CASSAIGAGVDEQYF
d_call: TRBD1; j_call: TRBJ1-6; v_call: TRBV2; clone_size: -; cdr3_length: 14; cdr3_nt: TGTGCCAGCAATAAACAGGGGCTCGGTTCACCCCTCCACTTT; cdr3_aa: CASNKQGLGSPLHF
d_call: -; j_call: TRBJ1-2; v_call: TRBV5-1; clone_size: -; cdr3_length: 16; cdr3_nt: TGCGCCAGCAGCTTGGGGCCCTCGGACATCGGCTATGGCTACACCTTC; cdr3_aa: CASSLGPSDIGYGYTF
d_call: -; j_call: TRBJ1-6; v_call: TRBV27; clone_size: -; cdr3_length: 15; cdr3_nt: TGTGCCAGCAGCCAGGCCGGGATATGGAATTCACCCCTCCACTTT; cdr3_aa: CASSQAGIWNSPLHF
d_call: TRBD1; j_call: TRBJ1-4; v_call: TRBV29-1; clone_size: -; cdr3_length: 19; cdr3_nt: TGCAGCGTTTCCCAATTCGGGACAGGGGCAGGGGCAACTAATGAAAAACTGTTTTTT; cdr3_aa: CSVSQFGTGAGATNEKLFF
d_call: -; j_call: TRBJ1-1; v_call: TRBV29-1; clone_size: -; cdr3_length: 13; cdr3_nt: TGCAGCGTTCGGGGGTCGACGAACACTGAAGCTTTCTTT; cdr3_aa: CSVRGSTNTEAFF
d_call: TRBD1; j_call: TRBJ1-2; v_call: TRBV6-2/TRBV6-3; clone_size: few; cdr3_length: 15; cdr3_nt: TGTGCCAGCAGTCAGCCTAGTGACAGGGGCCGTGGCTACACCTTC; cdr3_aa: CASSQPSDRGRGYTF
d_call: -; j_call: TRBJ1-2; v_call: TRBV20-1; clone_size: once; cdr3_length: 11; cdr3_nt: TGCAGTGCTAGAGGGGGGGTTGGCTACACCTTC; cdr3_aa: CSARGGVGYTF
d_call: -; j_call: TRBJ2-3; v_call: TRBV5-1; clone_size: -; cdr3_length: 12; cdr3_nt: TGCGCCAGCAGCTTAAGCGAGGATACGCAGTATTTT; cdr3_aa: CASSLSEDTQYF
d_call: TRBD1; j_call: TRBJ2-6; v_call: TRBV15; clone_size: -; cdr3_length: 20; cdr3_nt: TGTGCCACCAGCAGGTGGGGGGCCGGACAGGGTGTCTCTGGGGCCAACGTCCTGACTTTC; cdr3_aa: CATSRWGAGQGVSGANVLTF
d_call: -; j_call: TRBJ1-5; v_call: TRBV2; clone_size: once; cdr3_length: 15; cdr3_nt: TGTGCCAGCAGTGTGGACAAATCAAGCAATCAGCCCCAGCATTTT; cdr3_aa: CASSVDKSSNQPQHF
d_call: TRBD2; j_call: TRBJ2-7; v_call: TRBV2; clone_size: once; cdr3_length: 13; cdr3_nt: TGTGCCAGCAGCCCCGGGACTAGCGGCCGTCGGTACTTC; cdr3_aa: CASSPGTSGRRYF
d_call: TRBD2; j_call: TRBJ2-1; v_call: TRBV4-3; clone_size: -; cdr3_length: 16; cdr3_nt: TGCGCCAGCAGCCCCATAGCGGGGGTGATGTACAATGAGCAGTTCTTC; cdr3_aa: CASSPIAGVMYNEQFF
d_call: -; j_call: TRBJ2-7; v_call: TRBV7-9; clone_size: -; cdr3_length: 13; cdr3_nt: TGTGCCAGCAGCTCCCAGGACAGACGGGAGCAGTACTTC; cdr3_aa: CASSSQDRREQYF
d_call: -; j_call: TRBJ2-7; v_call: TRBV19; clone_size: -; cdr3_length: 15; cdr3_nt: TGTGCCAGTAGTATCAACAGGGGGGGCTCCTACGAGCAGTACTTC; cdr3_aa: CASSINRGGSYEQYF
d_call: -; j_call: TRBJ2-5; v_call: TRBV6-5; clone_size: -; cdr3_length: 16; cdr3_nt: TGTGCCAGCAGTTACTCTGACCTCCACTCCAGGGAGACCCAGTACTTC; cdr3_aa: CASSYSDLHSRETQYF
d_call: TRBD2; j_call: TRBJ2-5; v_call: TRBV10-1; clone_size: -; cdr3_length: 14; cdr3_nt: TGCGCCAGCAGCTCTAGCGGGAGACGAGAGACCCAGTACTTC; cdr3_aa: CASSSSGRRETQYF
d_call: TRBD2; j_call: TRBJ2-7; v_call: TRBV11-2; clone_size: -; cdr3_length: 16; cdr3_nt: TGTGCCAGCAGCCCCGGGAGAGAGCGGGGGTCCTACGAGCAGTACTTC; cdr3_aa: CASSPGRERGSYEQYF
d_call: TRBD1; j_call: TRBJ2-3; v_call: TRBV27; clone_size: -; cdr3_length: 15; cdr3_nt: TGTGCCAGCAGACGACAGGGATGGGACACAGATACGCAGTATTTT; cdr3_aa: CASRRQGWDTDTQYF
d_call: -; j_call: TRBJ2-1; v_call: TRBV5-5; clone_size: once; cdr3_length: 15; cdr3_nt: TGTGCCAGCAGCTTGGCTTCCAGCTCCTACAATGAGCAGTTCTTC; cdr3_aa: CASSLASSSYNEQFF
d_call: -; j_call: TRBJ1-5; v_call: TRBV5-1; clone_size: -; cdr3_length: 12; cdr3_nt: TGCGCCAGCAGCTTGAGCGGTCAGCCCCAGCATTTT; cdr3_aa: CASSLSGQPQHF
d_call: TRBD1; j_call: TRBJ1-1; v_call: TRBV29-1; clone_size: -; cdr3_length: 14; cdr3_nt: TGCAGCGTTCGGTGGGGACAGGGAAGGACTGAAGCTTTCTTT; cdr3_aa: CSVRWGQGRTEAFF
d_call: -; j_call: TRBJ1-5; v_call: TRBV27; clone_size: -; cdr3_length: 13; cdr3_nt: TGTGCCAGCAAAGGGGGGGCGGATCAGCCCCAGCATTTT; cdr3_aa: CASKGGADQPQHF
d_call: TRBD2; j_call: TRBJ2-3; v_call: TRBV7-3; clone_size: -; cdr3_length: 14; cdr3_nt: TGTGCCAGCAGCCCCGGGGGGGGCACAGATACGCAGTATTTT; cdr3_aa: CASSPGGGTDTQYF
d_call: -; j_call: TRBJ2-2; v_call: TRBV7-8; clone_size: -; cdr3_length: 18; cdr3_nt: TGTGCCAGCAGCTTAAGTCGGCAGGGGATGTCAAAAACCGGGGAGCTGTTTTTT; cdr3_aa: CASSLSRQGMSKTGELFF
d_call: TRBD1; j_call: TRBJ2-1; v_call: TRBV3-1/TRBV3-2; clone_size: -; cdr3_length: 15; cdr3_nt: TGTGCCAGCAGCCACCGCGGACAGGCATACAATGAGCAGTTCTTC; cdr3_aa: CASSHRGQAYNEQFF
d_call: TRBD1; j_call: TRBJ1-3; v_call: TRBV5-1; clone_size: -; cdr3_length: 14; cdr3_nt: TGCGCCAGCAGCCTGGGACAGCCTGGAAACACCATATATTTT; cdr3_aa: CASSLGQPGNTIYF
d_call: TRBD1; j_call: TRBJ1-1; v_call: TRBV27; clone_size: -; cdr3_length: 16; cdr3_nt: TGTGCCAGCAGTCCCGTCGGACAGGGTATTTTTACTGAAGCTTTCTTT; cdr3_aa: CASSPVGQGIFTEAFF
d_call: TRBD2; j_call: TRBJ2-1; v_call: TRBV2; clone_size: few; cdr3_length: 15; cdr3_nt: TGTGCCAGCAGTGTCGAGTCTAGCGGGGTCAATGAGCAGTTCTTC; cdr3_aa: CASSVESSGVNEQFF
d_call: -; j_call: TRBJ1-5; v_call: TRBV5-8; clone_size: once; cdr3_length: 16; cdr3_nt: TGTGCCAGCAGCTCTCTAGGGCAGGGATTCAATCAGCCCCAGCATTTT; cdr3_aa: CASSSLGQGFNQPQHF
d_call: TRBD1; j_call: TRBJ1-6; v_call: TRBV3-1/TRBV3-2; clone_size: few; cdr3_length: 15; cdr3_nt: TGTGCCAGCAGCCCGTCGACAGGGTGGAATTCACCCCTCCACTTT; cdr3_aa: CASSPSTGWNSPLHF
d_call: TRBD1; j_call: TRBJ1-2; v_call: TRBV7-3; clone_size: few; cdr3_length: 14; cdr3_nt: TGTGCCAGCAGCTTAACCGGGACAGACTATGGCTACACCTTC; cdr3_aa: CASSLTGTDYGYTF
d_call: -; j_call: TRBJ2-7; v_call: TRBV18; clone_size: -; cdr3_length: 13; cdr3_nt: TGTGCCAGCTCACCTGCGAGCATCCACGAGCAGTACTTC; cdr3_aa: CASSPASIHEQYF
d_call: -; j_call: TRBJ2-3; v_call: TRBV27; clone_size: -; cdr3_length: 15; cdr3_nt: TGTGCCAGCAGTTTGGGCAGGGTCGGCACAGATACGCAGTATTTT; cdr3_aa: CASSLGRVGTDTQYF
d_call: TRBD2; j_call: TRBJ2-3; v_call: TRBV18; clone_size: -; cdr3_length: 17; cdr3_nt: TGTGCCAGCTCACCCTTCATAAGCGGGGGGGCGGCAGATACGCAGTATTTT; cdr3_aa: CASSPFISGGAADTQYF